This T cell receptor (beta chain) is from a study of shared clonotypes between healthy human individuals. Study summary: Donors had three CD4 naive, three CD4 memory, two CD8 naive and one CD8 memory plate apiece.

The protocol was immunoSEQ multiplex PCR, while the TCRdb copy is restricted to in-frame clones and leaves out a portion. The table shows more than 550,000 clones, with 90% occurring only once. Germline V gives CDR1 LNHNV, CDR2 YYDKDF (reference sequence). The V gene end was trimmed by 8 bases and the J gene end by 2 bases; junction bases not matched to a gene: 10. The CDR3 totals 16 residues. The TCR originated in a man aged 18 to 29 in good health. Some clones in this sample may be carry-over from other donors' samples. V is TRBV15 and J is TRBJ2-2; 8 bases match TRBD1. Sequencing was performed on memory CD8+ T cells from PBMCs. As to subset: CD45RO+ cells pooled with CCR7-negative TemRA cells. CDR3 nucleotides: TGTGCCACCTCGACAGGGGCTAATCATAACACCGGGGAGCTGTTTTTT. As protein: CATSTGANHNTGELFF.